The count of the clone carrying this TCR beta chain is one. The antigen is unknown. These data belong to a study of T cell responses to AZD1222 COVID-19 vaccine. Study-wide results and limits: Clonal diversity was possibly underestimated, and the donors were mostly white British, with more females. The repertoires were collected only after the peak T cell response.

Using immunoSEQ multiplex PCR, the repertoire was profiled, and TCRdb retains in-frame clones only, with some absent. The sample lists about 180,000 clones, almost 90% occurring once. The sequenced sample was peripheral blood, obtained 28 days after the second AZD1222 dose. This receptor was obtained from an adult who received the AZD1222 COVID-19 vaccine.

CDR3 in DNA: TGTGCCAGCAGCCAGGGGCTCAATCAGCCCCAGCATTTT. Translating it yields CASSQGLNQPQHF. The genes are TRBV6-5 and TRBJ1-5, with TRBD1 as a possible D gene (6 bases). CDR1 and CDR2 (germline): MNHEY, SVGAGI. CDR3 size: 13 residues. Trimming pared 6 bases from V and 3 bases from J, leaving 9 bases between.